The 10 T cell receptor beta chains in this list originate from one sample, sequenced in a study of blood T cell repertoires in COVID-19. The repertoire was sequenced with immunoSEQ multiplex PCR; TCRdb's copy has only in-frame clones and lacks some. Among 95,000 to 110,000 clones listed, roughly 87% were seen once. The sample was peripheral blood. Source of these receptors: a human donor in a cohort sampled during active COVID-19.

This clone turned up a few times. This chain uses TRBV5-1 with TRBJ1-1, with D unresolved. Trimming took 2 bases from V and 5 from J, leaving 13 bases between them. In germline, CDR1 is SGHRS, CDR2 YFSETQ. CDR3 length: 14 residues. CDR3 DNA sequence: TGCGCCAGCAGCTTCAACATTGCGAGGACTGAAGCTTTCTTT. Its protein product is CASSFNIARTEAFF. Supplemented by reference TRBV5-1 and TRBJ1-1, the full variable domain reads KAGVTQTPRYLIKTRGQQVTLSCSPISGHRSVSWYQQTPGQGLQFLFEYFSETQRNKGNFPGRFSGRQFSNSRSEMNVSTLELGDSALYLCASSFNIARTEAFFGQGTRLTVV.

Written as DNA, the CDR3 is TGTGCCAGCAGCTTACGGACCACAGGGCCCACTGAAGCTTTCTTT. Its translation: CASSLRTTGPTEAFF. The V and J genes are TRBV7-6 and TRBJ1-1, with D possibly being TRBD1 (6 bases). The V gene's germline CDR1 is SGHVS and CDR2 FNYEAQ. The CDR3 runs 15 residues. V was shortened by 2 bases and J by 4 bases, with 14 bases between the two germline ends.

This clone was recorded a few times. The chain employs TRBV30 and TRBJ2-5; 7 nucleotides agree with TRBD2. The CDR3 totals 15 residues. Germline lookup yields CDR1 GTSNPN and CDR2 SVGIG (reference sequence). The V segment lost 0 bases and the J segment 3 bases; nucleotides outside the gene matches: 7. Here the CDR3 reads CAWSVSGAVKETQYF. The CDR3 DNA is TGTGCCTGGAGTGTGAGCGGGGCGGTAAAAGAGACCCAGTACTTC. Supplemented by reference TRBV30 and TRBJ2-5, the full variable domain reads SQTIHQWPATLVQPVGSPLSLECTVEGTSNPNLYWYRQAAGRGLQLLFYSVGIGQISSEVPQNLSASRPQDRQFILSSKKLLLSDSGFYLCAWSVSGAVKETQYFGPGTRLLVL.

This clone has more than one count but fewer than ten. This chain links TRBV25-1 with TRBJ2-1, with 9 bases fitting TRBD1. CDR1 and CDR2 (germline): MGHDK, SYGVNS. V lost 8 bases to trimming and J lost 5 bases; unmatched junction nucleotides: 10. There are 15 residues in the CDR3. DNA of the CDR3: TGTGCCAGCCAACTCTCAACAGGGGGCCACAATGAGCAGTTCTTC. Translated: CASQLSTGGHNEQFF.

The chain links TRBV7-2 to TRBJ1-2; TRBD1 might be the D (5 bases). V was pared by 3 bases and J by 5 bases, with 7 bases between. This CDR3 spans 12 amino acids. Per germline, CDR1 SGHTA and CDR2 FQGNSA. CDR3 in amino acids: CASSLEGYGYTF. CDR3 in DNA: TGTGCCAGCAGCTTGGAGGGGTATGGCTACACCTTC.

The chain recombines TRBV6-5 with TRBJ1-5; D is uncertain. Trimming pared 5 bases from V and 0 bases from J, leaving 11 bases between. This CDR3 region has 15 residues. Germline V lookup: CDR1 MNHEY, CDR2 SVGAGI. CDR3 nucleotide sequence: TGTGCCAGCAGTCTCGCGGGATATAGCAATCAGCCCCAGCATTTT. Translated: CASSLAGYSNQPQHF.

The chain carries TRBV2 and TRBJ1-5, with a weak D call TRBD1 (5 bases). Germline V gives CDR1 SNHLY, CDR2 FYNNEI. Trimming shortened V by 3 bases and J by 9 bases, and 12 bases separated the two germline ends. CDR3 size: 13 residues. DNA of the CDR3: TGTGCCAGCAGTGAGACAGCAAGTCCGCCCCAGCATTTT. It specifies CASSETASPPQHF.

V gene TRBV6-1 combines with J gene TRBJ1-3, with D unresolved. V was clipped by 2 bases and J by 3 bases, with 8 bases between them. The CDR3 sequence is 14 residues long. Germline V lookup: CDR1 MNHNS, CDR2 SASEGT. Here the CDR3 reads CASSEFGSGNTIYF. The CDR3 DNA sequence: TGTGCCAGCAGTGAATTCGGGAGTGGAAACACCATATATTTT.

This rearrangement joins TRBV15 to TRBJ1-4; tentative D call: TRBD1 (5 bases). Trimming took off 1 base at V and 8 bases at J, with 8 bases between the two ends. The CDR3 contains 13 residues. Germline loops: CDR1 LNHNV, CDR2 YYDKDF (reference sequence). The CDR3 here is CATSRGTREKLFF. The CDR3, as DNA: TGTGCCACCAGCAGAGGGACAAGAGAAAAACTGTTTTTT.

This clone was counted a single time. The chain has TRBV27 and TRBJ2-3, with D perhaps TRBD2 (6 bases). V dropped 6 bases and J dropped 4 bases, with 11 bases sitting between them. This CDR3 contains 13 residues. Germline assignment: CDR1 MNHEY and CDR2 SMNVEV (reference sequence). This CDR3 reads CASRTGVSDTQYF. The CDR3 bases are TGTGCCAGCAGAACGGGGGTCTCAGATACGCAGTATTTT.